This TCR beta chain was obtained from a study of tissue T cells after allogeneic stem cell transplantation. Notes on this clone: The antigen is not known.

This CDR3 comprises 13 residues. Germline assignment: CDR1 SGHTA and CDR2 FQGNSA. Trimming pared 1 base from V and 3 bases from J, leaving 3 bases between. Study-level points and caveats: Motif-based clustering found tissue-specific repertoire signatures shared across patients, though few clones were shared. Only a limited share of tissue TCRs appeared in blood or spleen.

TCRdb's table, derived via immunoSEQ multiplex PCR, lists solely in-frame clones and lacks some. The data show 8,000 to 10,000 clones, around three fifths seen once. Material: tissue from the jejunum, obtained at autopsy. The TCR originated in a woman aged 18-55 years with breast cancer. The chain recombines TRBV7-2 with TRBJ2-2, with D unclear. CDR3 sequence reads: CASSLGYTGELFF. The CDR3 DNA reads as TGTGCCAGCAGCTTAGGGTACACCGGGGAGCTGTTTTTT.